This entry describes one T cell receptor (beta chain). It lacks a known antigen. No per-base quality is available; no much larger clone lies one base away. This entry belongs to a study of blood T cell repertoires in COVID-19 (dated by TCRdb to the early 2020s). Background for the entire study: Collaborator samples came from the United States, Italy and Spain and covered acute and convalescent phases of COVID-19. Subjects who had been exposed to COVID-19, were actively infected with it, or had recovered from it provided the deeply sampled blood TCRbeta repertoires that made up the dataset. Sample metadata almost always included a de-identified subject ID, COVID-19 status, age in years and sex. The prospective study material was composed of cDNA or gDNA derived from T cells, B-cell-depleted T cells, or PBMCs. Where HLA class I and class II types were available, the types were taken from metadata supplied by the sample provider, not from assay-based typing. A freely available public database, intended as a resource for researchers studying the immune response to SARS-CoV-2, is where the repertoires were released. Samples came from the ongoing ImmuneRACE study (first 160 participants) plus 1,254 subjects from 6 global collaborators. Broader findings and caveats from the paper: How much clinical and demographic metadata was included differed by source and by participant, and the metadata was provided uncurated.

The immunoSEQ Assay, a bias-controlled multiplex PCR, was used to amplify TCRbeta CDR3 regions from genomic DNA. From the authors' description of their analysis: The number of nucleated cells in each sample was estimated by amplification of reference gene primers within the assay. To quantify the absolute abundance of each unique TCRbeta CDR3 rearrangement, sequence reads were collapsed and filtered. Productive Simpson clonality was computed per sample as the square root of Simpson's diversity index over productive rearrangements. The table was pulled from immuneACCESS by TCRdb, which kept in-frame rearrangements only. Such tables lose some clones; where checked, under half of the loss comes from unresolved V genes, and the rest has no known cause. D and trimming were read from the DNA, whereas the V and J calls and clone size are those reported in that table. This sample has approximately 77,000 clones in its table, and 65% to 85% of those were observed once. The top ten clones comprise about 18% of the sample.

Each collaborating institution followed its own protocols to collect whole blood in K2EDTA tubes. For TCRbeta analysis, collaborators shipped samples in one of three forms: frozen whole blood, isolated PBMCs, or DNA extracted from either of those sample types. Including cysteine and phenylalanine, the CDR3 has 15 amino acids. Only the CDR3 portion is preserved as DNA: 45 bases, with reading frame beginning at the first base. Trimming accounts for 0 bases at V and 4 bases at J, while the number of junction bases matched to no gene is 2. CDR1 and CDR2 are read off the germline V gene as MNHEY and SVGAGI.

Sequencing was performed on peripheral blood. This receptor chain uses TRBV6-5 and TRBJ1-4, with 7 central nucleotides matching TRBD1. The TCR comes from a woman between 55 and 75 years old with acute or convalescent COVID-19. The CDR3 protein: CASSYSGTVNEKLFF. The base sequence is TGTGCCAGCAGTTACTCCGGGACAGTTAATGAAAAACTGTTTTTT.